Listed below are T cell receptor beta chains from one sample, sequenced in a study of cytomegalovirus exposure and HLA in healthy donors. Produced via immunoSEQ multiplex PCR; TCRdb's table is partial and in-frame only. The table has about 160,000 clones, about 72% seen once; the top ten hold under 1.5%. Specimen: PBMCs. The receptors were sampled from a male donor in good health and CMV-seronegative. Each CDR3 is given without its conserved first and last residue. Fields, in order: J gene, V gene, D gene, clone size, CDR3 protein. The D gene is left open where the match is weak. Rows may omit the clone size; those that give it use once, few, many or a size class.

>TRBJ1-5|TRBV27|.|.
ASSLTGLHQPQH
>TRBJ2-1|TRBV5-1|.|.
ASSPISAASDEQF
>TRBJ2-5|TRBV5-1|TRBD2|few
ASSLDGSGNVYLQY
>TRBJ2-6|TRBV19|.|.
ATQSSGANVLT
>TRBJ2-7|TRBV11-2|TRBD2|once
ASRLAEDYEQY
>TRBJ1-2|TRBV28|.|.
ASSLRNYGYT
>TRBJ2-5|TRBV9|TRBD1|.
ASSPTGGQETQY
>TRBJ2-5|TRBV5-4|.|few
ASSLRGTREQY
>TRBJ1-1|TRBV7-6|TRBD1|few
ASSDRGSGTEAF
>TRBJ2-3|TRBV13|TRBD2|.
ASSLGPSGRRSSTDTQY
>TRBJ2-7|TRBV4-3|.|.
ASSQDLRDSYEQY
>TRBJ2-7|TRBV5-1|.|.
ASSLVQGFHEQY
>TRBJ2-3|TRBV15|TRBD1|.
ATSTRRGQGADTQY
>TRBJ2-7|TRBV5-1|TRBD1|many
ASSSGTGYEQY
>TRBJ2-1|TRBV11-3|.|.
ASSLDSSEQF
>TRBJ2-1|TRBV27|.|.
ASSLGSNNEQF
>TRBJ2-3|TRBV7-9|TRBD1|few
ASRRSDRGSTDTQY
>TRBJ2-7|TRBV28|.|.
ASGLVYEQY
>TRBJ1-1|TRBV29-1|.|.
SVEGGAGAF
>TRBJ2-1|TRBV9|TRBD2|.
ASTPGLAGGGYNEQF
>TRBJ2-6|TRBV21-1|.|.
ASPKTGTGVSGANVLT
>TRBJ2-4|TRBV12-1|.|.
ASSFQCAGLTKNIQY
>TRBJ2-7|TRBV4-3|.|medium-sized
ASSQGGGMAYEQY
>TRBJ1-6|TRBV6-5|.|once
ASSSYGQIEGPLH
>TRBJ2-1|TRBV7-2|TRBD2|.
ASRRGGGIYNEQF
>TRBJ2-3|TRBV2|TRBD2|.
ASSEMRLAGARTDTQY
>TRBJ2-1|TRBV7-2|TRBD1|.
ASSSGQSYINEQF
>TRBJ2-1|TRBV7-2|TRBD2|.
ASSYTSGGAFPRNEQF
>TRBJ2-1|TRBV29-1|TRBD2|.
SAGGVAGGNEQF
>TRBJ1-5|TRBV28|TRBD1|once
ASAEGGYSNQPQH
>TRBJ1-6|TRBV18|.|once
ASSPGSEANSPLH
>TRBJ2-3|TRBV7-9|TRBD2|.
ASSVTSGGLNTQY
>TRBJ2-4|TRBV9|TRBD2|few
ASSASGRLAKNIQY
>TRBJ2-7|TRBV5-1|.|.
ASSLGGVGDEQY
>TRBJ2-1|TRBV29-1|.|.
SVALVEFGEQF
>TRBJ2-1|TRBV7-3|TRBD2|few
ASSPSLAGGPDEQF
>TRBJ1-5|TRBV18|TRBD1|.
ASSSDRDAYSNQPQH
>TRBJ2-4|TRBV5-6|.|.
ASSLGGTSQY
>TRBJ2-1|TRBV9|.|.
ASSGDFTGIGYNEQF
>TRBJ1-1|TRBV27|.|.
ASSFQGNTEAF
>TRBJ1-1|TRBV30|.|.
AWGNQSELLAF
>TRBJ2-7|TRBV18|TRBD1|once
ASSSGTDSYEQY
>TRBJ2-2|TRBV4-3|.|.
ASSQDQWPQNTGELF
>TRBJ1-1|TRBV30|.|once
ACNRAHTEAF
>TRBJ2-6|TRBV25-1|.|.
ASSEGGISGANVLT
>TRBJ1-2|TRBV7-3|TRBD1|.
ASSLETGTART
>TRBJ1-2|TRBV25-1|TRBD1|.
ASSDRGQGFGYT
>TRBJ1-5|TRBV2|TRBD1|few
ASSAAGGGQPQH
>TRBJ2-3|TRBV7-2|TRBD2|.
ASSRGASGKDTQY
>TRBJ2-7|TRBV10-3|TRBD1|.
AISAVGQTYEQY
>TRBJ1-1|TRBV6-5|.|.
ASSRQVNTEAF
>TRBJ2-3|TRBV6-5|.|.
ASSGITDTQY
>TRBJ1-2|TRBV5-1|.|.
ASSKGQDYGYT
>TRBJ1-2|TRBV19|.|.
ASSIDNLGPVVGYT
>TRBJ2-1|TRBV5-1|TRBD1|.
ASSSGTGGDEQF
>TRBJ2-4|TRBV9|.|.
ASSVEVAGGDIQY
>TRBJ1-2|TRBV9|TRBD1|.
ASSVAGTGGYT
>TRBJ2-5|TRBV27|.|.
ASSRAGEETQY
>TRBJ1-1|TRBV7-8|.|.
ASSLGGWNTEAF
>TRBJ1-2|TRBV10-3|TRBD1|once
AISESDRGDYGYT